Listed below are T cell receptor beta chains from one sample, sequenced in a study of T cells in Graves' hyperthyroidism and ophthalmopathy. TCRdb itself ran the multiplex PCR reads through MiXCR, one entry per CDR3 protein. Among about 480,000 distinct CDR3 sequences listed, under 15% were seen once. The specimen was blood. The receptors were sampled from a woman between 18 and 30 years old with Graves' hyperthyroidism. CDR3s include the opening cysteine and the closing phenylalanine or tryptophan. The order of the fields is CDR3 DNA, CDR3 protein, clone size, J gene, D gene, V gene. D genes are given only for firm matches. A row's size may be missing; if present it is once, few, many or a size class.

CDR3nt: TGTGCCAGCAGCATAACAGGTGGAGGGTACAATGAGCAGTTCTTC
CDR3aa: CASSITGGGYNEQFF
abundance: many
j_gene: TRBJ2-1
d_gene: .
v_gene: TRBV7-9

CDR3nt: TGTGCCAGCAGTTACTTAGGACCCGTCTCTGGAAACACCATATATTTT
CDR3aa: CASSYLGPVSGNTIYF
abundance: many
j_gene: TRBJ1-3
d_gene: .
v_gene: TRBV6-5

CDR3nt: TGTGCCAGCAGTGACACGGGACTAGCGGGTGGATACAATGAGCAGTTCTTC
CDR3aa: CASSDTGLAGGYNEQFF
abundance: many
j_gene: TRBJ2-1
d_gene: TRBD2
v_gene: TRBV6-1

CDR3nt: TGCGCCAGCAGCCAGGACGGTGAGAATGAAAAACTGTTTTTT
CDR3aa: CASSQDGENEKLFF
abundance: few
j_gene: TRBJ1-4
d_gene: .
v_gene: TRBV4-1

CDR3nt: TGCGCCAGCAGCCAACAGGGGGCTCATGGTGAAAAACTGTTTTTT
CDR3aa: CASSQQGAHGEKLFF
abundance: few
j_gene: TRBJ1-4
d_gene: TRBD1
v_gene: TRBV5-1

CDR3nt: TGCGCCAGCAGCTTGGGAACGGACAGAAGGAGCGAGCAGTACTTC
CDR3aa: CASSLGTDRRSEQYF
abundance: many
j_gene: TRBJ2-7
d_gene: .
v_gene: TRBV5-1

CDR3nt: TGTGCCAGCAGGATGAGGGAACGAGGCTATGGCTACACCTTC
CDR3aa: CASRMRERGYGYTF
abundance: many
j_gene: TRBJ1-2
d_gene: .
v_gene: TRBV28

CDR3nt: TGTGCTAGTGTACCACGCCGGGGACAGGGGTTAGATACGCAGTATTTT
CDR3aa: CASVPRRGQGLDTQYF
abundance: .
j_gene: TRBJ2-3
d_gene: TRBD1
v_gene: TRBV12-5

CDR3nt: TGTGCCAGCAGCTCCCCTCGGGGAGCGGGAAACAATGAGCAGTTCTTC
CDR3aa: CASSSPRGAGNNEQFF
abundance: .
j_gene: TRBJ2-1
d_gene: TRBD2
v_gene: TRBV7-9

CDR3nt: TGTGCCAGCAGCCCGCCGGGGAGACAGGGACCCACAGATACGCAGTATTTT
CDR3aa: CASSPPGRQGPTDTQYF
abundance: .
j_gene: TRBJ2-3
d_gene: TRBD1
v_gene: TRBV7-9

CDR3nt: TGTGCCAGCAGTTTAGGTCGGGGAGACCTTCGATATAGCAATCAGCCCCAGCATTTT
CDR3aa: CASSLGRGDLRYSNQPQHF
abundance: many
j_gene: TRBJ1-5
d_gene: .
v_gene: TRBV12-3/TRBV12-4

CDR3nt: TGCAGTGCCAATCCAGGCCCCGCTAATGAAAAACTGTTTTTT
CDR3aa: CSANPGPANEKLFF
abundance: .
j_gene: TRBJ1-4
d_gene: .
v_gene: TRBV20-1

CDR3nt: TGTGCCACCAGCAGAGGGCTGGGAGATACGCAGTATTTT
CDR3aa: CATSRGLGDTQYF
abundance: many
j_gene: TRBJ2-3
d_gene: .
v_gene: TRBV15

CDR3nt: TGTGCCAGCAGTTTTGTGAATAATTCACCCCTCCACTTT
CDR3aa: CASSFVNNSPLHF
abundance: many
j_gene: TRBJ1-6
d_gene: .
v_gene: TRBV12-3/TRBV12-4